There are many counts of the clone carrying this TCR beta chain. This sample stems from a study of T cell repertoires in cytomegalovirus infection. Looking at the study overall: Indications of both CMV infection and matching HLA type were provided by public TCR beta signatures.

TCRdb ran MiXCR on the reads and lists one entry per CDR3 protein. The sample gives about 210,000 distinct CDR3 sequences, roughly 6.5% of which show up once; about 6.5% is in the top ten. V lost 4 bases and J lost 7; bases outside the gene matches: 13. The CDR3 covers 18 residues. Germline CDR1 SGHDT, CDR2 YYEEEE. The receptor's source is a human donor in good health (CMV status not recorded). Some clones in this sample may be carry-over from other donors' samples. The sequenced sample consisted of PBMCs. The chain joins TRBV5-6 to TRBJ2-3, with 15 nucleotides matching TRBD2. The CDR3 nucleotides read TGTGCCAGCAGCGTGGGAGGACTAGCGGGGGGGTTACCAAATACGCAGTATTTT. Its protein product is CASSVGGLAGGLPNTQYF.